The 22 T cell receptor beta chains presented below share a single source sample, sequenced in a study of blood T cells in healthy people across ages (dated by TCRdb to the mid-2010s). The library came from 5' RACE. The listed sequencing device is Illumina HiSeq 2500. The second PCR ran for about 7 to 11 cycles and used a J-beta primer mix along with a sample-barcoded 5' primer. TCRdb redid the processing of the public reads, applying fastp at Q25 and MiXCR, and retained in-frame beta chains. Each CDR3 protein gets just one entry, which takes the most common genes and DNA from the rows behind it. The sample contains more than 800,000 distinct CDR3 sequences, about 28% of them found a single time. The top ten hold roughly 17% of the sample. The sample consisted of blood. The receptor source for this set is a woman aged 80 or over in good health.

This sequence joins TRBV7-9 and TRBJ2-5, with 9 bases lining up with TRBD1. The trim removed 1 base at V and 5 bases at J, leaving 8 bases unmatched. The CDR3 has 16 amino acids. Germline V gene lookup returns CDR1 SEHNR and CDR2 FQNEAQ (reference sequence). The chain's CDR3 is CASSLGRTGATETQYF. Here the CDR3 DNA reads TGTGCCAGCAGCTTAGGGAGGACAGGGGCGACGGAGACCCAGTACTTC.

In this sample, this clonotype turned up many times. The chain uses TRBV10-3 and TRBJ2-3, with D possibly TRBD1 on 6 matching bases. The CDR3 runs to 14 residues. Germline loops: CDR1 ENHRY, CDR2 SYGVKD. Trimming pared 6 bases from V and 0 bases from J, leaving 10 bases between. In DNA form, the CDR3 reads TGTGCCATCAGGGAACAGGGAAGCACAGATACGCAGTATTTT. It yields the protein CAIREQGSTDTQYF.

This clonotype occurred many times. The rearrangement uses TRBV20-1 and TRBJ2-6; D is undetermined. Germline-derived CDR1 and CDR2 are DFQATT and SNEGSKA (reference sequence). Trimming stripped 5 bases from V and 2 bases from J, with 10 bases between. The CDR3 consists of 14 residues. The CDR3 bases are TGCAGTGCTCCACACCTAACTGGGGCCAACGTCCTGACTTTC. Amino acids: CSAPHLTGANVLTF.

About this clonotype: A much larger clonotype is one base distant, so this may be a read error. V usage is TRBV12-3 or TRBV12-4 and J usage is TRBJ1-1; 9 positions match TRBD1. CDR3 length equals 13 residues. The CDR3 protein is CAGSRDRASEAFF. In nucleotides, the CDR3 is TGTGCCGGCAGCCGGGACAGGGCCAGTGAAGCTTTCTTT.

This clonotype showed up many times. The chain employs TRBV20-1 and TRBJ2-6; possible D gene TRBD1, 6 bases. This CDR3 region has 15 residues. Germline CDR1 is DFQATT and CDR2 is SNEGSKA (reference sequence). Trimming shortened V by 3 bases and J by 2 bases, and 11 bases separated the two germline ends. The CDR3 DNA reads as TGCAGTGCTAGGGGGTGGACAGCTGGGGCCAACGTCCTGACTTTC. Translating it yields CSARGWTAGANVLTF.

The J gene is TRBJ2-7, the V gene TRBV20-1, with D tentatively TRBD1 or TRBD2 (5 bases each). The CDR3 extends over 13 amino acids. Trimming removed 6 bases at V and 3 bases at J, with 15 bases between. Germline V gives CDR1 DFQATT, CDR2 SNEGSKA (reference sequence). This chain's CDR3 is CSAPVGTLYEQYF. In nucleotides, the CDR3 is TGCAGTGCGCCCGTGGGGACCCTCTACGAGCAGTACTTC.

Comment on this clonotype: A much bigger clone sits one base away, suggesting this may be a read error. The rearrangement uses TRBV10-3 and TRBJ1-1; D not resolved. Germline values: CDR1 ENHRY, CDR2 SYGVKD. CDR3 size: 12 residues. The DNA for the CDR3 is TGTGCCATCGGTGAGTCGATGTTGGAAGCTTTCTTT. Amino acid sequence: CAIGESMLEAFF.

This clonotype has ten or more counts. This sequence joins TRBV20-1 and TRBJ2-3, with 8 bases that match TRBD1. Trimming took 3 bases from V and 0 from J; bases not matched to a gene: 8. In germline, CDR1 is DFQATT, CDR2 SNEGSKA (reference sequence). This CDR3 is 16 amino acids long. In nucleotides, the CDR3 is TGCAGTGCTAGGCCTGCAGGGGGCGCCAGCACAGATACGCAGTATTTT. This sequence encodes CSARPAGGASTDTQYF.

This clonotype was recorded many times. This chain uses TRBV12-3 or TRBV12-4 with TRBJ2-1; perhaps TRBD1 as D (6 bases). Trimming shortened V by 7 bases and J by 6 bases, and 16 bases separated the two germline ends. The CDR3 runs to 14 residues. The CDR3 coding sequence is TGTGCCAGCACCAAGACAGGACCTCTCAATGAGCAGTTCTTC. Translation gives CASTKTGPLNEQFF.

J is TRBJ2-5 and V is TRBV6-1, with TRBD2 matching 13 bases. Unmatched junction bases numbered 21, after V lost 3 bases and J lost 11 bases. This CDR3 region has 19 residues. The germline V gene has CDR1 MNHNS and CDR2 SASEGT. Here the CDR3 DNA reads TGTGCCAGCAGTGACGGATGGACTAGCGGGGGTTCCTCCTACAATGAGCAGTACTTC. Amino acid sequence: CASSDGWTSGGSSYNEQYF.

On this clonotype: One end of the junction fails to match germline, which may point to a read error. The chain carries TRBV20-1 and TRBJ1-4; 7 positions match TRBD1. The CDR3 runs to 13 residues. Looked up from germline, CDR1 is DFQATT and CDR2 is SNEGSKA (reference sequence). CDR3 nucleotide sequence: TGCAGAGCAACAGGGGCAACTAATGAAAAACGGTTTTTT. This sequence encodes CRATGATNEKRFF.

With respect to this clonotype: A much larger clone lies one base from this, so it may be a read error. This chain links TRBV25-1 with TRBJ1-2; a weak D match, TRBD1 (5 bases). In germline, CDR1 is MGHDK, CDR2 SYGVNS. This CDR3 has 13 residues. CDR3 sequence reads: CASSPQVSYGCTF. The CDR3 nucleotides are TGTGCCAGCAGTCCACAGGTGTCCTATGGCTGCACCTTC.

This clonotype has a count of ten or more. CDR3 DNA sequence: TGTGCCAGCAGCGTAATCTCTGGGGCCAACGTCCTGACTTTC. Encoded protein: CASSVISGANVLTF. The genes are TRBV9 and TRBJ2-6; D not resolved. CDR1 SGDLS and CDR2 YYNGEE come from the germline V gene. V gave up 1 base and J gave up 0 bases, with 2 bases separating them. The CDR3 contains 14 residues.

This chain connects TRBV6-5 to TRBJ1-6, with 7 bases that match TRBD1. Germline assignment: CDR1 MNHEY and CDR2 SVGAGI. V was clipped by 6 bases and J by 7 bases; unmatched bases: 6. The CDR3 is 14 residues long. The CDR3 nucleotides are TGTGCCAGCAGAACAGGGGAATACAATTCACCCCTCCACTTT. The encoded protein is CASRTGEYNSPLHF.

Comments on this clonotype: A read error may explain this, as a much larger clone is one base away. This is likely a read error, given that the CDR3 carries no conserved phenylalanine or tryptophan at its end. The chain joins TRBV20-1 to TRBJ2-2, with D possibly matching TRBD1 (5 bases). Trimming shortened V by 1 base and J by 8 bases, and 8 bases separated the two germline ends. The CDR3 is 12 residues long. In germline, CDR1 is DFQATT, CDR2 SNEGSKA (reference sequence). The CDR3 reads CSARARTGELFV. The CDR3 DNA follows: TGCAGTGCTAGAGCCCGGACAGGGGAGCTGTTTGTT.

In its sample, this clonotype was seen a few times. This rearrangement joins TRBV6-5 to TRBJ1-1; TRBD1 is a possible D gene (5 bases). Between the trimmed V and J ends, which lost 2 bases and 4 bases, there was a span of 14 bases. Germline CDR1 reads MNHEY; CDR2 reads SVGAGI. This CDR3 region has 15 residues. As DNA, the CDR3 is TGTGCCAGCAGTTACCGAGGGGTGGGGAGCACTGAAGCTTTCTTT. Encoded protein: CASSYRGVGSTEAFF.

The chain recombines TRBV6-1 with TRBJ1-1, with a weak D call TRBD1 (5 bases). V was clipped by 7 bases and J by 3 bases, with 12 bases between them. The CDR3 runs 13 residues. The germline V gene encodes CDR1 MNHNS and CDR2 SASEGT. CDR3 in amino acids: CASTWIGDTEAFF. In nucleotides, the CDR3 is TGTGCCAGCACTTGGATAGGGGACACTGAAGCTTTCTTT.

This clonotype was seen at least ten times. Possible read error: a much larger clone is one base away. The V and J genes are TRBV7-2 and TRBJ1-1; D possibly corresponds to TRBD1 (5 bases). The length of the CDR3 is 14 residues. The germline CDR1 and CDR2 sequences are SGHTA and FQGNSA. V lost 5 bases and J lost 5, with 15 bases in between. The CDR3 DNA is TGTGCCAGCAGCCACGCTGGGGGAGGGACTGAAGCTTTCTTT. It is translated as CASSHAGGGTEAFF.

This clonotype was observed a handful of times. V and J are TRBV6-5 and TRBJ1-1; D uncertain. V was trimmed by 6 bases and J by 1 base, leaving 18 bases between them. CDR1 and CDR2 from the germline V gene are MNHEY and SVGAGI. This CDR3 is 16 amino acids long. CDR3 sequence (DNA): TGTGCCAGCAGCCGAGGGAAGGGTTTAGGGAACACTGAAGCTTTCTTT. Translated: CASSRGKGLGNTEAFF.

This clonotype was seen repeatedly, ten times or more. The genes are TRBV5-1 and TRBJ2-7, with unresolved D. CDR3 length equals 15 residues. Germline CDR1 and CDR2: SGHRS and YFSETQ. The V and J ends lost 0 bases and 5 bases respectively, with 15 bases between them. The DNA of the CDR3 is TGCGCCAGCAGCTTGGCCGGATTTACGGCAGACGAGCAGTACTTC. Encoded protein: CASSLAGFTADEQYF.

In the case of this clonotype: At one end the junction does not follow the germline gene, possibly because of a read error. The rearrangement joins TRBV29-1 to TRBJ1-1; a weak D match, TRBD1 (6 bases). Germline V CDR1 and CDR2: SQVTM, ANQGSEA. This CDR3 contains 13 residues. In DNA, the CDR3 is TGCAGCGCCGGACAGATCCTGAACACTGAAGCTTTTTTT. Protein: CSAGQILNTEAFF.

This clonotype was counted a few times. The J gene is TRBJ2-5, the V gene TRBV30, with 8 bases matching TRBD2. Germline CDR1 GTSNPN, CDR2 SVGIG (reference sequence). CDR3 length: 14 amino acids. V was pared by 4 bases and J by 3 bases, with 7 bases of the junction left unmatched. The CDR3 reads CAWNSGLGKETQYF. The CDR3 DNA follows: TGTGCCTGGAATTCGGGACTAGGAAAAGAGACCCAGTACTTC.